This record covers a single TCR beta chain. These data come from a study of blood T cell repertoires in COVID-19. Study background: From the United States, Italy and Spain came samples of acute and convalescent COVID-19. In each case, the material was cDNA or gDNA derived from T cells, B-cell-depleted T cells, or PBMCs.

TCRdb's copy holds only in-frame clones and misses some; the assay was immunoSEQ multiplex PCR. Here the sample spans about 170,000 clones, approximately 79% being singletons. The CDR3 has 14 residues. Germline CDR1 SGDLS, CDR2 YYNGEE. V lost 0 bases and J 5 bases, leaving 9 bases between the germline ends. V and J are TRBV9 and TRBJ1-5; D is unclear. Sequenced sample: peripheral blood. The sequence was collected from a woman aged 80 or older with acute or convalescent COVID-19. This chain's CDR3 is CASSVVDNDQPQHF. In nucleotides, the CDR3 is TGTGCCAGCAGCGTAGTAGATAATGATCAGCCCCAGCATTTT.